This TCR beta chain was documented in a study of neurological immune-mediated disorders. This clonotype was found many times. The cDNA was generated by 5'RACE with 10-nucleotide random UMIs. TCRdb itself ran the 5' RACE reads through MiXCR, one entry per CDR3 protein. The sample contains nearly 60,000 distinct CDR3 sequences, roughly 3.5% of which appear only once. CDR3 length equals 13 residues. V gave up 5 bases and J gave up 7 bases, with 14 bases separating them. The clonotype was recovered from a woman aged 60-70 years with multiple sclerosis. The sample taken for sequencing was PBMCs. The chain couples TRBV12-3 or TRBV12-4 to TRBJ1-2; D perhaps matches TRBD1 (5 bases). DNA of the CDR3: TGTGCCAGCAGTGATGGGGGTCGAAGTGGCTACACCTTC. Its protein is CASSDGGRSGYTF.